Below, 21 T cell receptor beta chains from the same sample are listed, as sequenced in a study of shared clonotypes between healthy human individuals. The method was immunoSEQ multiplex PCR; TCRdb's version includes in-frame clones alone and lacks a portion of them. The table shows some 1,100,000 clones, with approximately 80% occurring only once. The sequencing sample was made of memory CD4+ T cells from PBMCs. The subset here: CD45RA-negative fraction. Receptors originate from a man younger than 30 in good health. Some clones in this sample may be carry-over from other donors' samples.

In its sample, this clone was seen many times. The CDR3 nucleotides read TGTGCCAGCAGTCCCAGCCCTTCAAAGGCAGATACGCAGTATTTT. Translating it yields CASSPSPSKADTQYF. The V gene is TRBV28, the J gene TRBJ2-3, with unresolved D. CDR1 and CDR2 from the germline V gene are MDHEN and SYDVKM. V was pared by 5 bases and J by 4 bases, with 16 bases between. This CDR3 is built from 15 residues.

This chain links TRBV11-3 with TRBJ2-1, with a possible D match to TRBD1 (6 bases). V lost 6 bases to trimming and J lost 6 bases, with 18 bases between them. The length of the CDR3 is 15 residues. The germline gives CDR1 SGHNT, CDR2 YENEEA. Written as DNA, the CDR3 is TGTGCCAGCAGTCGAGGGACACCCAGGGGCAATGAGCAGTTCTTC. Protein product: CASSRGTPRGNEQFF.

This clone was found a few times. The chain joins TRBV6-7 to TRBJ2-1, with 9 bases that match TRBD2. TRBV6-7 is filed as an ORF, its function uncertain. V lost 3 bases, J lost 8 bases, and 14 bases stayed unmatched. The CDR3 runs 17 residues. This CDR3 reads CASSYEGLAGRGDEQFF. The CDR3 DNA sequence: TGTGCCAGCAGTTATGAGGGGCTAGCGGGACGTGGGGATGAGCAGTTCTTC.

CDR3 sequence: CASSSPPGLAGAADTQYF. The CDR3 DNA sequence: TGTGCCAGCAGCTCCCCCCCGGGACTAGCGGGAGCAGCAGATACGCAGTATTTT. The genes are TRBV12-1 and TRBJ2-3; the D call in the table, TRBD2, was not verified against the DNA. TRBV12-1 is an annotated pseudogene. CDR3 size: 18 residues.

Regarding this clone: A far more abundant clone sits one base away, making this likely a read error. The V gene is TRBV7-2, the J gene TRBJ1-3; the D is unclear. The ends were cut back, 2 bases at V and 0 bases at J, with 2 bases in the middle. This CDR3 has 13 amino acids. Per germline, CDR1 SGHTA and CDR2 FQGNSA. The CDR3 spells CASSLSSGNTIYF. Written as DNA, the CDR3 is TGTGCCAGCAGCTTAAGCTCTGGAAACACCATATATTTT.

This clone was observed a single time. V is TRBV2 and J is TRBJ2-3, with D uncertain. Trimming took 5 bases from V and 4 from J, leaving 13 bases between them. In germline, CDR1 is SNHLY, CDR2 FYNNEI. The length of the CDR3 is 14 residues. CDR3: CASSSIGLPDTQYF. The CDR3 DNA is TGTGCCAGCAGTTCCATAGGGCTCCCAGATACGCAGTATTTT. The whole variable domain, remainder taken from reference TRBV2 and TRBJ2-3, is EPEVTQTPSHQVTQMGQEVILRCVPISNHLYFYWYRQILGQKVEFLVSFYNNEISEKSEIFDDQFSVERPDGSNFTLKIRSTKLEDSAMYFCASSSIGLPDTQYFGPGTRLTVL.

The chain has TRBV6-5 and TRBJ1-2; 7 bases agree with TRBD1. Germline values: CDR1 MNHEY, CDR2 SVGAGI. V was pared by 6 bases and J by 8 bases, with 9 bases of the junction left unmatched. The CDR3 is 13 residues long. The CDR3 is CASSYGQATGYTF. In DNA, the CDR3 is TGTGCCAGCAGCTACGGACAGGCCACGGGCTACACCTTC.

The chain is built from TRBV27 and TRBJ2-1; no clear D gene. Per germline, CDR1 MNHEY and CDR2 SMNVEV (reference sequence). CDR3 length: 11 amino acids. Trimming left V 4 bases short and J 8 bases short, with 6 bases between. The DNA for the CDR3 is TGTGCCAGCAGTTCTCGGGATGAGCAGTTCTTC. It encodes CASSSRDEQFF.

The chain employs TRBV29-1 and TRBJ2-3; 13 bases fit TRBD2. This CDR3 comprises 16 residues. Germline V gene data show CDR1 as SQVTM and CDR2 as ANQGSEA. V lost 4 bases and J lost 5; bases outside the gene matches: 9. The CDR3 coding sequence is TGCAGCGTTGGTTTAAGACTAGCGGGAGGTGGAGATACGCAGTATTTT. It translates to CSVGLRLAGGGDTQYF.

The gene calls are TRBV9 and TRBJ2-7; D tentatively fits TRBD1 or TRBD2 (6 bases each). Between the trimmed V and J ends, which lost 2 bases and 3 bases, there was a span of 18 bases. Germline values: CDR1 SGDLS, CDR2 YYNGEE. The CDR3 length is 16 residues. The CDR3 nucleotides are TGTGCCAGCAGCGTGCGGGGACACAAGGAAAACTACGAGCAGTACTTC. Protein sequence: CASSVRGHKENYEQYF.

The rearrangement joins TRBV6-1 to TRBJ2-7, with TRBD1 identical over 8 bases. V was clipped by 4 bases and J by 2 bases; unmatched bases: 7. CDR1 MNHNS and CDR2 SASEGT come from the germline V gene. The CDR3 consists of 15 residues. CDR3 DNA sequence: TGTGCCAGCAGTGTTTCCGGGACAGGCACCTACGAGCAGTACTTC. Protein sequence: CASSVSGTGTYEQYF.

This chain's CDR3 is CASSTRPGQGPYEQYF. As DNA, the CDR3 is TGTGCCAGCAGCACTCGTCCGGGACAGGGACCCTACGAGCAGTACTTC. This chain joins TRBV9 and TRBJ2-7; 9 nucleotides match TRBD1. Germline CDR1 SGDLS, CDR2 YYNGEE. This CDR3 spans 16 amino acids. The trim removed 4 bases at V and 2 bases at J, leaving 10 bases unmatched.

Worth noting for this clone: The sample has other DNA sequences that encode this CDR3 too. The rearrangement links TRBV6-1 to TRBJ2-2; unclear D gene. Germline lookup yields CDR1 MNHNS and CDR2 SASEGT. V was clipped by 5 bases and J by 5 bases, with 12 bases between them. This CDR3 is 14 amino acids long. The CDR3 sequence: CASSLEGGTGELFF. CDR3 nucleotide sequence: TGTGCCAGCAGTCTAGAAGGTGGGACCGGGGAGCTGTTTTTT.

V gene TRBV7-3 combines with J gene TRBJ2-3; 9 nucleotides line up with TRBD2. V was clipped by 2 bases and J by 4 bases; unmatched bases: 4. Germline CDR1 and CDR2: SGHTA and FQGTGA. CDR3 size: 15 residues. CDR3 residues: CASSLGGRGSDTQYF. The DNA for the CDR3 is TGTGCCAGCAGCTTAGGCGGGAGGGGCTCAGATACGCAGTATTTT.

This rearrangement joins TRBV28 to TRBJ1-2; the D is unclear. The CDR3 sequence is 11 residues long. CDR1 and CDR2 (germline): MDHEN, SYDVKM. The germline V and J ends were trimmed by 7 bases and 8 bases, with 11 bases remaining between them. The CDR3 is CASTTPRGYTF. The CDR3, as DNA: TGTGCCAGCACCACACCCCGAGGCTACACCTTC.

V gene TRBV5-4 combines with J gene TRBJ2-5, with D unclear. Germline CDR1 is SGHNT and CDR2 is YYREEE (reference sequence). V lost 0 bases and J lost 2, with 11 bases in between. The CDR3 is made up of 15 amino acids. CDR3 in amino acids: CASSLGGPRQETQYF. CDR3 nucleotides: TGTGCCAGCAGCTTGGGTGGACCCCGTCAAGAGACCCAGTACTTC.

This rearrangement joins TRBV5-1 to TRBJ2-5, with 7 bases that match TRBD2. The CDR3 loop spans 16 amino acids. Germline assignment: CDR1 SGHRS and CDR2 YFSETQ. J was trimmed by 5 bases and V by 0 bases; bases with no gene match: 10. Written as DNA, the CDR3 is TGCGCCAGCAGCTTGGGACCGGGGGGACCAACGGAGACCCAGTACTTC. The encoded protein is CASSLGPGGPTETQYF. The full variable domain, completed using reference TRBV5-1 and TRBJ2-5, is KAGVTQTPRYLIKTRGQQVTLSCSPISGHRSVSWYQQTPGQGLQFLFEYFSETQRNKGNFPGRFSGRQFSNSRSEMNVSTLELGDSALYLCASSLGPGGPTETQYFGPGTRLLVL.

The chain uses TRBV30 and TRBJ1-2; no firm D call. V shed 2 bases and J shed 0 bases, with 10 bases lying between them. The CDR3 totals 14 residues. Germline-derived CDR1 and CDR2 are GTSNPN and SVGIG (reference sequence). CDR3 nucleotide sequence: TGTGCCTGGAGTCGCAGCCCAACTAACTATGGCTACACCTTC. Its translation is CAWSRSPTNYGYTF.

J is TRBJ2-1 and V is TRBV4-2; D is possibly TRBD2 (6 bases). Trimming shortened V by 5 bases and J by 6 bases, and 17 bases separated the two germline ends. The CDR3 runs to 15 residues. In germline, CDR1 is LGHNA, CDR2 YNFKEQ. CDR3 in amino acids: CASSILGTRGNEQFF. The CDR3 DNA is TGTGCCAGCAGCATCCTCGGGACTCGTGGCAATGAGCAGTTCTTC.

Of note for this clone: Other DNA sequences in this specimen translate into the identical CDR3. The J gene is TRBJ1-2, the V gene TRBV20-1; unclear D gene. The CDR3 totals 11 residues. Germline V gene sequence: CDR1 DFQATT, CDR2 SNEGSKA (reference sequence). Trimming left V 1 base short and J 3 bases short, with 3 bases between. The CDR3 region is CSARADYGYTF. DNA for the CDR3: TGCAGTGCTAGAGCGGACTATGGCTACACCTTC.

This sequence joins TRBV6-5 and TRBJ2-1, with a weak D call TRBD2 (6 bases). CDR3 length: 15 residues. Germline V gene sequence: CDR1 MNHEY, CDR2 SVGAGI. V was trimmed by 5 bases and J by 4 bases, leaving 15 bases between them. The CDR3 coding sequence is TGTGCCAGCAGTCCCGGTAGTAGCGGATACAATGAGCAGTTCTTC. Translated, it gives CASSPGSSGYNEQFF.